This T cell receptor beta chain is drawn from a study of beta chain features in type 1 diabetes. Expressed TCRB transcripts were sequenced because the isolated RNA had all been reverse transcribed beforehand. TCRdb's copy holds only in-frame clones and misses some; the assay was immunoSEQ multiplex PCR. The table has 240,000 or so clones, about 20% seen once; the top ten hold less than 0.03%. A note on this clone: What it recognizes is unknown.

Study conclusions and caveats: Sequencing used cDNA, and cells with high TCR expression could therefore be over-represented. Researchers reported that naive, central memory and Treg TCRB repertoires appeared more similar in patients than in healthy donors. People with Type 1 diabetes carried modestly yet significantly shorter TCRB CDR3s in all four CD4+ subsets.

CDR1 SGHTA and CDR2 FQGTGA come from the germline V gene. Trimming took 5 bases from V and 7 from J; bases not matched to a gene: 2. This CDR3 comprises 14 residues. CD4+ naive, central memory, regulatory and stem cell-like memory cells were sorted via CD45RO/CCR7/CD25/CD127/CD95/CD27. V and J are TRBV7-3 and TRBJ2-1; 13 positions match TRBD2. The receptor's source is a woman aged 40-49 years with type 1 diabetes. Sequencing was done on a sample of naive CD4+ T cells from blood. The chain's CDR3 is CASSRTSGRNEQFF. DNA of the CDR3: TGTGCCAGCAGCAGGACTAGCGGGAGAAATGAGCAGTTCTTC.